The rows below give T cell receptor beta chains drawn from one sample of a study of CXCR3-negative and CXCR3-positive naive CD8 T cells. TCRdb reworked the 5' RACE reads into one entry per CDR3 protein, no DNA. The sample has approximately 96,000 distinct CDR3 sequences. Sequencing was carried out using naive CXCR3+ CD8+ T cells from blood. The receptors shown here come from a human donor in good health. Some clones in this sample may be carry-over from other donors' samples. Both conserved end residues are part of each CDR3.

j_call	v_call	cdr3_aa
TRBJ2-3	TRBV20-1	CSARDLVLTSVDTQYF
TRBJ2-3	TRBV7-9	CASSFVERSTDTQYF
TRBJ2-1	TRBV6-2/TRBV6-3	CASSYFASGDNEQFF
TRBJ1-2	TRBV9	CASSVELGHPLYGYTF
TRBJ2-1	TRBV7-9	CASSLIASAGGLNEQFF
TRBJ2-1	TRBV27	CASSSPGLAGDEQFF
TRBJ2-7	TRBV7-9	CASSSRHDHYEQYF
TRBJ2-7	TRBV6-5	CASSYFQRSPYEQYF
TRBJ2-7	TRBV9	CASSGGDRGIYEQYF
TRBJ2-5	TRBV20-1	CSARRRASAAYQETQYF
TRBJ1-1	TRBV5-1	CASSLTLTSEAFF
TRBJ1-5	TRBV9	CASSVGTVSNQPQHF
TRBJ2-7	TRBV28	CASGTINRYEQYF
TRBJ2-1	TRBV14	CASSQDWRASGAYNEQFF
TRBJ2-1	TRBV27	CASSSRVHSYNEQFF
TRBJ2-7	TRBV23-1	CASPSNDVLSHEQYF
TRBJ2-6	TRBV7-2	CASSLRDTEPGAIVLTF
TRBJ2-3	TRBV29-1	CSVVARGTWMHTQYF
TRBJ2-5	TRBV28	CASSEVRGQETQYF
TRBJ2-4	TRBV27	CASSLKRTSTIQYF
TRBJ2-6	TRBV7-9	CASSSPGDYVPGANVLTF
TRBJ2-7	TRBV6-5	CASSRKCGTSGGVSYEQYF
TRBJ2-2	TRBV29-1	CSVDLETGELFF
TRBJ2-5	TRBV27	CASSPKRERETQYF
TRBJ2-7	TRBV6-4	CATYRPATDPGDYEQYF
TRBJ2-2	TRBV4-2	CASSQLLAVGELFF
TRBJ2-5	TRBV14	CASSQDGTEETQYF
TRBJ1-5	TRBV10-3	CAISDPFAGGNNQPQHF
TRBJ1-1	TRBV29-1	CSAQPELNTEAFF
TRBJ2-7	TRBV25-1	CASSELDRGYEQYF
TRBJ1-1	TRBV19	CASSIRLNTEAFF
TRBJ2-1	TRBV12-3/TRBV12-4	CASSFGPLSSYNEQFF
TRBJ2-1	TRBV12-3/TRBV12-4	CASSSGLDLNVGRDYNEQFF
TRBJ2-7	TRBV10-2	CASATGGYEQYF
TRBJ2-2	TRBV20-1	CSARRGGYTGELFF
TRBJ1-2	TRBV20-1	CSAIPNYGYTF
TRBJ2-2	TRBV12-3/TRBV12-4	CASSIRGTGELFF
TRBJ2-2	TRBV5-1	CASSQTRGGEYTGELFF
TRBJ1-2	TRBV12-5	CASGLATRDNYGYTF
TRBJ2-5	TRBV7-6	CASSLQLFGETQYF
TRBJ2-7	TRBV29-1	CSVEATGVSYEQYF
TRBJ2-1	TRBV7-2	CASSSKPDQFF
TRBJ2-5	TRBV7-6	CASSLGAGETAGGQETQYF
TRBJ2-7	TRBV7-8	CASSYSHEQYF
TRBJ2-1	TRBV19	CASSIRDGSNNEQFF